This T cell receptor beta chain was sequenced during a study of cytotoxic CD8 clonotypes in ibrutinib-treated CLL. TCRdb's table, derived via immunoSEQ multiplex PCR, lists solely in-frame clones and lacks some. The top ten hold approximately 5.9% of the sample, which has just over 200,000 clones, about 75% seen once. This clone appeared a single time. The clonotype comes from a human donor with chronic lymphocytic leukemia. The sequences come from PBMCs, collected after 12 months of ibrutinib treatment.

The CDR3 bases are TGTGCCAGCAGCGGACAGGGGGAGGCCAAAAACATTCAGTACTTC. It is translated as CASSGQGEAKNIQYF. The chain uses TRBV9 and TRBJ2-4, with TRBD1 matching over 9 bases. The germline V gene has CDR1 SGDLS and CDR2 YYNGEE. V gave up 3 bases and J gave up 1 base; unmatched junction bases: 2. The CDR3 spans 15 residues.